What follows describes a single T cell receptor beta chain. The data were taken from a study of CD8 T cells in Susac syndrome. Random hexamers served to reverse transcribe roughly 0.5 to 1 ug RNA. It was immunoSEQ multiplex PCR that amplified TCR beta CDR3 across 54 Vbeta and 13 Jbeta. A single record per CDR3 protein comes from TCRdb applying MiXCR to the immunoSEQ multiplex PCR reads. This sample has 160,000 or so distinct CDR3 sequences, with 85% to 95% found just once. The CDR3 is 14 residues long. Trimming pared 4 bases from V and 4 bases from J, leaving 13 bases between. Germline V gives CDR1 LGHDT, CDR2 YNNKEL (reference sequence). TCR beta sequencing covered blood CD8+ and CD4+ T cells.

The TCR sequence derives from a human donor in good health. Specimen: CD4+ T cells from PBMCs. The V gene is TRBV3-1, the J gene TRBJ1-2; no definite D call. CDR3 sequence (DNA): TGTGCCAGCAGCCTCGCAAGGGCGGGCTATGGCTACACCTTC. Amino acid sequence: CASSLARAGYGYTF.